Listed here is a single TCR beta chain. Its target is not known. All donors participated as healthy donors of bone marrow. The sample comes from a study of cytomegalovirus exposure and HLA in healthy donors. General study findings and limits: An analysis that was carried out later associated 16,951 TCR beta sequences with HLA alleles at 0.05 false discovery rate. Available immune exposure information covered CMV serostatus only. Cytomegalovirus-associated TCR beta chains were listed, numbering 164.

The CDR3 contains 15 residues. Trimming pared 8 bases from V and 0 bases from J, leaving 16 bases between. In germline, CDR1 is MDHEN, CDR2 SYDVKM. Primers included in the PCR were 60 Vbeta and 13 Jbeta primers. The table came from immunoSEQ multiplex PCR; TCRdb's copy has only in-frame clones and leaves some out. This table holds over 95,000 clones, 74% found once. The chain couples TRBV28 to TRBJ1-1; D not certain. The source material was PBMCs. The receptor's source is a human donor in good health. CDR3 amino acids: CASSIERRMNTEAFF. Written as DNA, the CDR3 is TGTGCCAGCTCCATAGAGCGGAGAATGAACACTGAAGCTTTCTTT.